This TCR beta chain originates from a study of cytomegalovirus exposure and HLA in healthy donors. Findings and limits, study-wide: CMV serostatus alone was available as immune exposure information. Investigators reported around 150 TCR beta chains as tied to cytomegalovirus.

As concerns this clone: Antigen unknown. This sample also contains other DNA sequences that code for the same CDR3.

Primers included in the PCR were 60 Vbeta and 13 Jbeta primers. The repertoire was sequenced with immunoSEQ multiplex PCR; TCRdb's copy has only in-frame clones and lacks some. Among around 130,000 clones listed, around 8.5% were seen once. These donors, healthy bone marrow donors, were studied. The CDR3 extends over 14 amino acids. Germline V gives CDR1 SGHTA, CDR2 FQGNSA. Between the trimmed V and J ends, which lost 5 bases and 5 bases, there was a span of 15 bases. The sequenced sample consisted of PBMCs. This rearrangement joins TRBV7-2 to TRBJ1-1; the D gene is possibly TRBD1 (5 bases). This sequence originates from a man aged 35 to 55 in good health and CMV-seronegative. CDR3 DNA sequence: TGTGCCAGCAGCCCGCAGGGCCGCCGAACTGAAGCTTTCTTT. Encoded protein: CASSPQGRRTEAFF.